The subject of this entry is one T cell receptor beta chain. Its antigen is still unknown. This entry comes from a study of OX40 agonist ivuxolimab in advanced cancers. Study information: Dose-escalation cases comprised hepatocellular carcinoma, melanoma, renal cell or head and neck cancer. Overall study findings and caveats: Averaged across samples, CD8+ T cells carried more expanded clones than CD4+ did.

The data were produced by immunoSEQ multiplex PCR, yet TCRdb's version contains in-frame clones alone and is incomplete. The sample holds roughly 62,000 clones; less than 90% are singletons and the top ten take around 4.5%. The CDR3 covers 14 residues. Deletions cut 5 bases from V and 1 base from J, with 9 bases between. CDR1 and CDR2 (germline): KGHSH, LQKENI. The source material was CD4+ or CD8+ T cells sorted from blood, sampled in a trial of the OX40 agonist ivuxolimab. This chain uses TRBV18 with TRBJ2-1; perhaps D is TRBD1 or TRBD2 (6 bases each). The sequence came from an adult with an advanced solid tumor such as melanoma, head and neck, liver or kidney cancer. The DNA for the CDR3 is TGTGCCAGCTCAGAAGGGGGGTCCTACAATGAGCAGTTCTTC. This sequence encodes CASSEGGSYNEQFF.